The rows below give T cell receptor beta chains drawn from one sample of a study of T-cell reconstitution after alpha-beta-depleted transplantation in children. TCRdb independently ran MiXCR on the PCR reads; one entry per CDR3 protein. The sample holds around 94,000 distinct CDR3 sequences, 4.5% to 7.5% seen once. The source material was PBMCs, mostly from graft donor cells, sampled 60 days after TCRalphabeta/CD19-depleted stem cell transplant. The receptors shown here come from a female patient aged 2-9 years who had a stem cell transplant for Fanconi anemia, so the T cells may come from the graft donor. Both conserved end residues are part of each CDR3. The order of the fields is J gene, clone size, V gene, D gene, CDR3 DNA, CDR3 protein. D genes are given only for firm matches. A clone size is listed for some rows: how often the clone was seen (once, few, many), or a class if it is expanded.

>TRBJ2-2|many|TRBV10-3|.
TGTGCCATCAGTGACGAGGGAACCGGGGAGCTGTTTTTT
CAISDEGTGELFF
>TRBJ2-3|many|TRBV10-1|TRBD2
TGCGCCAGCAACCTTAGCGGGACCACTAGCACAGATACGCAGTATTTT
CASNLSGTTSTDTQYF
>TRBJ1-5|many|TRBV28|TRBD1
TGTGCCAGCAGGGGACCGGACAGGGTTTATAGCAATCAGCCCCAGCATTTT
CASRGPDRVYSNQPQHF
>TRBJ1-2|many|TRBV12-3/TRBV12-4|.
TGTGCCAGCAGTACAGGGTATGGCTACACCTTC
CASSTGYGYTF
>TRBJ2-5|few|TRBV20-1|TRBD2
TGCAGTGCGCAGCGGGGAGCGGGGCAAGAGACCCAGTACTTC
CSAQRGAGQETQYF
>TRBJ2-3|many|TRBV5-1|.
TGCGCCAGCAGCTTCACAGGGTTACAAGGCGGCACAGATACGCAGTATTTT
CASSFTGLQGGTDTQYF
>TRBJ2-1|many|TRBV7-2|.
TGTGCCAGCAGCTTAGTGGGGGGCTCCTACAATGAGCAGTTCTTC
CASSLVGGSYNEQFF
>TRBJ1-1|.|TRBV2|.
TGTGCCAGCAGATCCCAGGCTGAAGCTTTCTTT
CASRSQAEAFF
>TRBJ2-1|many|TRBV7-9|.
TGTGCCAGCAGCTTAGATCGCAGGGGAAAGATTGGTGAGCAGTTCTTC
CASSLDRRGKIGEQFF
>TRBJ1-1|many|TRBV12-3/TRBV12-4|.
TGTGCCAGCTCCCGCGGGCGAGGTACGCTGAACACTGAAGCTTTCTTT
CASSRGRGTLNTEAFF
>TRBJ2-2|many|TRBV4-2|.
TGTGCCAGCAGCCCTATCGACTATAACACCGGGGAGCTGTTTTTT
CASSPIDYNTGELFF
>TRBJ2-3|many|TRBV5-1|.
TGCGCCAGCAGCTCAGAGGGGAGGCCAAGCACAGATACGCAGTATTTT
CASSSEGRPSTDTQYF
>TRBJ2-2|many|TRBV5-6|.
TGTGCCAGCAGCTTGGTTACTGGACACGCTTACACCGGGGAGCTGTTTTTT
CASSLVTGHAYTGELFF
>TRBJ2-2|few|TRBV6-1|.
TGTGCCAGCACAGCCCTCGTTAACACCGGGGAGCTGTTTTTT
CASTALVNTGELFF
>TRBJ1-2|few|TRBV5-1|.
TGCGCCAGCAGCTTACTGGACGGAATCTATGGCTACACCTTC
CASSLLDGIYGYTF
>TRBJ2-6|few|TRBV18|.
TGTGCCAGCTCACCAAGCTCTGGGGCCAACGTCCTGACTTTC
CASSPSSGANVLTF
>TRBJ2-2|many|TRBV11-1|.
TGTGCCAGCGGGGGGCGAGCGAGCACCGGGGAGCTGTTTTTT
CASGGRASTGELFF
>TRBJ1-2|many|TRBV5-1|.
TGCGCCAGCAGCTTTAGAGGGCCTGAAAACTATGGCTACACCTTC
CASSFRGPENYGYTF
>TRBJ2-7|.|TRBV5-1|.
TGCGCCAGCACGCAGGGGAGCTCCTACGAGCAGTACTTC
CASTQGSSYEQYF
>TRBJ2-7|many|TRBV12-3/TRBV12-4|.
TGTGCCAGCAGCGGTCAGTACAGGCCCGGCGAGCAGTACTTC
CASSGQYRPGEQYF